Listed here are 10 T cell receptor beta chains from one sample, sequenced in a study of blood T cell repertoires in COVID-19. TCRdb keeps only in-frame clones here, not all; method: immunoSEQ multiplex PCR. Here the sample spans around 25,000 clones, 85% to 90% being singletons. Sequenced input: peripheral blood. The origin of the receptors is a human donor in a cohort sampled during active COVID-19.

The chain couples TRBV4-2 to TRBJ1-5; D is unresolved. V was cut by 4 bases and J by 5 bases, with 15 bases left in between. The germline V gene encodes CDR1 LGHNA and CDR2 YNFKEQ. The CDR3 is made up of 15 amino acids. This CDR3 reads CASSRLHGSDQPQHF. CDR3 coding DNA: TGTGCCAGCAGCCGACTACACGGGAGCGATCAGCCCCAGCATTTT.

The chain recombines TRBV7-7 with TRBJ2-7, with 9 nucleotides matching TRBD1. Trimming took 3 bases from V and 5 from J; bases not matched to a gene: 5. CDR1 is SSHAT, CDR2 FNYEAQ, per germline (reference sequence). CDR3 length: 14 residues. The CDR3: CASSLGTGLDEQYF. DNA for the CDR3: TGTGCCAGCAGCTTGGGGACAGGGTTGGACGAGCAGTACTTC. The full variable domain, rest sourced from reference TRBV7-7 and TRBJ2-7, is GAGVSQSPRYKVTKRGQDVTLRCDPISSHATLYWYQQALGQGPEFLTYFNYEAQPDKSGLPSDRFSAERPEGSISTLTIQRTEQRDSAMYRCASSLGTGLDEQYFGPGTRLTVT.

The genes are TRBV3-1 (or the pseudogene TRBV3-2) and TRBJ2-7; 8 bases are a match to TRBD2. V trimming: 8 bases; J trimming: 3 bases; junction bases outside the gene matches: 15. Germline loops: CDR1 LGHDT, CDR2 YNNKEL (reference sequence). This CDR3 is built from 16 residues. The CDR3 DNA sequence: TGTGCCAGCTCCCTGGGGGTCGGGGGGGCCGTCTACGAGCAGTACTTC. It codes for CASSLGVGGAVYEQYF.

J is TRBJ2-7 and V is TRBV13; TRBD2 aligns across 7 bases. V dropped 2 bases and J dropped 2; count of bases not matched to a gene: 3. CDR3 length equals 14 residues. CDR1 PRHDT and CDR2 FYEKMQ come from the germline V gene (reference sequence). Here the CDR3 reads CASSLTSGTYEQYF. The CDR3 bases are TGTGCCAGCAGCTTAACGAGCGGGACCTACGAGCAGTACTTC.

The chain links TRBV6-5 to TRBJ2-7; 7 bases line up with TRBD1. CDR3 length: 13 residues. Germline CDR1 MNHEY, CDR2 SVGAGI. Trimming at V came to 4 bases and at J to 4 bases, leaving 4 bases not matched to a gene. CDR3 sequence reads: CASSWDSMYEQYF. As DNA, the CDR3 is TGTGCCAGCAGTTGGGACAGCATGTACGAGCAGTACTTC.

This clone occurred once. CDR3 nucleotide sequence: TGTGCCAGTAGTACCGGGACAGGGTTAGGGGCTGGAAACACCATATATTTT. Translating it yields CASSTGTGLGAGNTIYF. This chain uses TRBV19 with TRBJ1-3, with 9 bases lining up with TRBD1. The CDR3 covers 17 residues. Unmatched junction bases numbered 9, after V lost 4 bases and J lost 2 bases. Germline assignment: CDR1 LNHDA and CDR2 SQIVND (reference sequence).

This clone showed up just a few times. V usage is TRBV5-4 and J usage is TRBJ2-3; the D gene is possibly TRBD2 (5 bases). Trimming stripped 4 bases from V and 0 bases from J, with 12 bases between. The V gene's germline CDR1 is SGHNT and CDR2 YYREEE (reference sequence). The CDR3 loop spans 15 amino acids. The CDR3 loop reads CASSRDYASTDTQYF. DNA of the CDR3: TGTGCCAGCAGCCGTGACTATGCTAGCACAGATACGCAGTATTTT.

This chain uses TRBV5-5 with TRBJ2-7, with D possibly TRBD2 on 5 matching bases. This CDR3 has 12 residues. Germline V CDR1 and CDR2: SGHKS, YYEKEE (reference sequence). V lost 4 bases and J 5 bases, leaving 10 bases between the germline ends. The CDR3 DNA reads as TGTGCCAGCAGCCGGTACGGGAACGAGCAGTACTTC. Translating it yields CASSRYGNEQYF. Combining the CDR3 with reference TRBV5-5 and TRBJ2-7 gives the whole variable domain DAGVTQSPTHLIKTRGQQVTLRCSPISGHKSVSWYQQVLGQGPQFIFQYYEKEERGRGNFPDRFSARQFPNYSSELNVNALLLGDSALYLCASSRYGNEQYFGPGTRLTVT.

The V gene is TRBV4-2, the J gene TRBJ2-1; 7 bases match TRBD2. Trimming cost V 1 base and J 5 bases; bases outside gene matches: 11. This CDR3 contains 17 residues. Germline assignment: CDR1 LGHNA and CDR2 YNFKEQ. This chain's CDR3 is CASSQVTAGERDNEQFF. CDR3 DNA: TGTGCCAGCAGCCAAGTTACGGCGGGAGAGAGAGACAATGAGCAGTTCTTC.

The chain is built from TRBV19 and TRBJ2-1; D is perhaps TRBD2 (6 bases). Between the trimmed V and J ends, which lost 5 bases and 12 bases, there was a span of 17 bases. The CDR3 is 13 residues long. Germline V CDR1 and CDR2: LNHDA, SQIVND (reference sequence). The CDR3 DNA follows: TGTGCCAGTAGTGTCCGACTAGATTTGGCGCAGTTCTTC. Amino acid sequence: CASSVRLDLAQFF.